This T cell receptor beta chain emerged from a study of regulatory T cells in long-lasting Graves disease listed by TCRdb under 2021. For context, the study as a whole: Persistent Graves' disease meant more than 5 years of antithyroid drug treatment with TSH receptor autoantibodies that stayed positive. Persistent Graves' disease patients were compared with newly diagnosed Graves' disease patients by peripheral blood TCR sequencing and RNA sequencing. The study took place in China and was registered as a clinical trial. A total of around 35 samples were covered by TCR sequencing, comprising about 13 persistent and approximately 20 newly diagnosed Graves' disease patients. In the clinical cohort, patients with persistent Graves' disease had used antithyroid drugs for an average of about 9.3 years.

What the work shows at the level of the full study, not this receptor alone: Only peripheral blood was studied, because thyroid tissue, the primary lesion, was inaccessible. Compared with newly diagnosed patients, patients with persistent Graves' disease had lower TCR Shannon entropy and fewer highly expanded clones, which suggests clonal expansion. Persistent disease showed preferential use of TRBV28, TRBJ1-2 and TRBJ2-5, whereas newly diagnosed disease favored TRBV20-1 and TRBJ2-1. Patients with persistent disease shared more public clonotypes (about 3,000) than newly diagnosed patients did (more than 900). Sequencing and analysis were restricted to the TCR beta chain. The authors acknowledged the small sample size as a limitation that may reduce accuracy.

Library construction relied on multiplex PCR. The data were produced on an Illumina HiSeq 4000. TCR beta libraries were built with iRepertoire HTBI primers and Arm-PCR amplification of CDR3 regions. PCR products were gel purified before sequencing. As for the original processing: Gene usage analysis of CDR3 amino acid clonotypes used the roughly 60 TRBV and approximately 13 TRBJ segments found across samples. Filtered high-quality paired reads were merged into contigs using COPE and FqMerger. BLAST was used to align contigs to IMGT TRBV, TRBD and TRBJ reference genes, and CDR3 was defined according to IMGT. Any clonotype with a frequency above 0.1% was counted as a highly expanded clone. Shannon entropy was used to measure repertoire diversity, and the Gini coefficient was used to measure V-J evenness. A clonotype was considered public if more than one individual shared it. TCRdb reprocessing: public reads trimmed at Q25 with fastp, clones called with MiXCR, in-frame beta chains kept. Rows merge per CDR3 protein into single entries with the most common DNA and genes. V and J calls and clone size were set by TCRdb, not the authors. Counted in this sample were about 470,000 distinct CDR3 sequences; less than 25% of them appeared once. The ten largest clones add up to over 7.5% of the sample.

Trimming leaves V shorter by 1 base and J shorter by 3 bases, with the junction holding 3 bases beyond the gene matches. CDR1 and CDR2, looked up from the germline V gene (reference sequence), are DFQATT and SNEGSKA. The CDR3 measures 14 amino acids from cysteine to phenylalanine. Of all the DNA, just the CDR3 is kept, 42 bases in frame from base 1. This clonotype was detected a few times. Its antigen target is currently unknown. The input lacks base qualities; no much larger clone sits a single base away. The time point label, as the study defines it: persistent/refractory GD, antithyroid drugs over 5 years with positive TRAb. For both TCR sequencing and RNA sequencing, RNA was extracted from PBMCs using TRIzol. The diagnosis of Graves' disease followed American Thyroid Association guidelines. The patients came from an endocrinology department in Xi'an, China. Each patient gave approximately 10 milliliters of peripheral blood, collected in an EDTA anticoagulant tube. Ficoll Paque Plus density gradient separation was used to isolate PBMCs, and no further T cell sorting was done. An Agilent 2100 Bioanalyzer and agarose gel were used to check RNA quality, while a NanoDrop 2000 measured RNA concentration.

Rearrangement joined TRBV20-1 to TRBJ2-7; TRBD2 fits 10 bases in the junction. The sample consisted of peripheral blood mononuclear cells (PBMCs), taken when the disease was refractory, from a patient treated with antithyroid drugs. This TCR came from a female donor with Graves disease. The nucleotides are TGCAGTGCTAGAGCTAGCGGGAGTTTCTACGAGCAGTACTTC. Its protein is CSARASGSFYEQYF.